This T cell receptor (beta chain) is from a study of blood T cells in healthy people across ages. All donors came from Russia, were Caucasian and healthy, and spanned ages roughly 6 to 100. The authors isolated at least 6 million PBMCs per sample. This CDR3 is built from 15 residues. After removal of 4 bases from V and 5 bases from J, the junction contained 6 bases not matched to a gene. CDR1 is SGHNT, CDR2 YENEEA, per germline. On this clonotype: What it recognizes is unknown.

Through a sample-barcoded 5' primer and a J-beta primer mix, a second PCR was run for 7 to 11 cycles. Unique molecular identifiers of 12 random nucleotides labeled each cDNA. From the 5' RACE reads, TCRdb called clonotypes with MiXCR, one entry per CDR3 protein. The sample contains 580,000 or so distinct CDR3 sequences, under 55% of which appear only once. Study-level findings and limits: Shifts in expanded clonotypes may have been confounded by donor CMV status, which was unknown.

This receptor was identified in a man at least 80 years old in good health. This chain connects TRBV11-3 to TRBJ2-1; TRBD1 matches 9 bases. The sequencing sample was made of blood. The chain's CDR3 is CASSSGQGIDNEQFF. DNA for the CDR3: TGTGCCAGCAGCTCCGGACAGGGGATAGACAATGAGCAGTTCTTC.